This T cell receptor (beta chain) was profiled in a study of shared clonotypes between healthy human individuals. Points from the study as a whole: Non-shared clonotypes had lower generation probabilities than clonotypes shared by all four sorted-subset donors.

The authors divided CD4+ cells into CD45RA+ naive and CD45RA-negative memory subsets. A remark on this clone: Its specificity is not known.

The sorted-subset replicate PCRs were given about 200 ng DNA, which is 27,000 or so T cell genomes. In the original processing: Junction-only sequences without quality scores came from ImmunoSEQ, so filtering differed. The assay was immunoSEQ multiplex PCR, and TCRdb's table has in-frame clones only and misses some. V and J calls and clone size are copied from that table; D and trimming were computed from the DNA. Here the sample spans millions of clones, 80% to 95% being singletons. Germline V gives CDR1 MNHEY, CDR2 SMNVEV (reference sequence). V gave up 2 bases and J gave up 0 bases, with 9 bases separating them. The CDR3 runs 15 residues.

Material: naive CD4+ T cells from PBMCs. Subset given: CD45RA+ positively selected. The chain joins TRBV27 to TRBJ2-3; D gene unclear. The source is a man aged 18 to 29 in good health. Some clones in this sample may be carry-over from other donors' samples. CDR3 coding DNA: TGTGCCAGCAGTTTACAAGAACCCAGCACAGATACGCAGTATTTT. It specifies CASSLQEPSTDTQYF.